This is a list of T cell receptor beta chains from one sample in a study of cytomegalovirus exposure and HLA in healthy donors. Profiled with immunoSEQ multiplex PCR; TCRdb holds only in-frame clones, not every one. This sample has some 140,000 clones; approximately 80% occur once, and the top ten carry approximately 2.1%. Sequenced: PBMCs. The receptor set was obtained from a man in his thirties or forties in good health and CMV-seronegative. Both conserved end residues are part of each CDR3. Each record gives: D gene, clone size, V gene, J gene, CDR3 protein, CDR3 DNA. D genes are given only for firm matches. Size is omitted from some rows. Given values are once, few, many or a class for expanded clones.

>TRBD1|NA|TRBV7-2|TRBJ1-2
CASSPQGTGPSYGYTF
TGTGCCAGCAGCCCCCAGGGGACAGGGCCTTCCTATGGCTACACCTTC
>TRBD1|NA|TRBV9|TRBJ1-2
CASSVERQGIPYGYTF
TGTGCCAGCAGCGTCGAAAGACAGGGGATCCCCTATGGCTACACCTTC
>TRBD2|NA|TRBV6-5|TRBJ2-2
CASSFSAGAGGELFF
TGTGCCAGCAGTTTTTCAGCGGGAGCCGGCGGGGAGCTGTTTTTT
>TRBD2|NA|TRBV28|TRBJ2-2
CASSFRGLTGELFF
TGTGCCAGCAGTTTCCGGGGACTAACCGGGGAGCTGTTTTTT
>NA|few|TRBV25-1|TRBJ1-2
CASSEDGGHYGYTF
TGTGCCAGCAGTGAAGACGGGGGGCACTATGGCTACACCTTC
>TRBD2|NA|TRBV5-1|TRBJ2-7
CASSFGLAGINEQYF
TGCGCCAGCAGCTTTGGATTAGCGGGAATAAACGAGCAGTACTTC
>NA|NA|TRBV9|TRBJ1-1
CASSVWDGGEAFF
TGTGCCAGCAGCGTATGGGACGGCGGGGAGGCTTTCTTT
>TRBD2|NA|TRBV29-1|TRBJ2-7
CSVGEGILEQYF
TGCAGCGTTGGGGAGGGCATTTTGGAGCAGTACTTC
>NA|NA|TRBV2|TRBJ1-4
CASRQGAANEKLFF
TGTGCCAGCAGACAAGGGGCCGCTAATGAAAAACTGTTTTTT
>NA|NA|TRBV6-5|TRBJ2-7
CASSTLQRHYEQYF
TGTGCCAGCAGTACCCTCCAGAGACACTACGAGCAGTACTTC
>NA|NA|TRBV7-9|TRBJ2-7
CALSAGRTYEQYF
TGTGCCTTATCGGCGGGAAGAACCTACGAGCAGTACTTC
>TRBD1|NA|TRBV5-4|TRBJ2-1
CASSLTGAGNEQFF
TGTGCCAGCAGCTTGACAGGGGCCGGGAATGAGCAGTTCTTC
>NA|NA|TRBV28|TRBJ2-7
CASGAGSESDYEQYF
TGTGCCAGCGGGGCGGGATCCGAAAGCGATTACGAGCAGTACTTC
>TRBD1|NA|TRBV5-4|TRBJ1-6
CASSSDRGYYNSPLHF
TGTGCCAGCAGCTCCGACAGGGGATATTATAATTCACCCCTCCACTTT
>TRBD2|NA|TRBV15|TRBJ2-1
CATSREGLAGVGEQFF
TGTGCCACCAGCAGAGAAGGACTAGCGGGAGTTGGTGAGCAGTTCTTC
>NA|once|TRBV2|TRBJ1-5
CASILNTAGNQPQHF
TGTGCCAGCATTCTGAACACCGCTGGTAATCAGCCCCAGCATTTT
>NA|once|TRBV5-1|TRBJ1-1
CASSLTAANTEAFF
TGCGCCAGCAGTCTTACAGCTGCGAACACTGAAGCTTTCTTT
>NA|NA|TRBV5-1|TRBJ1-6
CASRYGTQLDSPLHF
TGCGCCAGCAGATATGGGACACAGCTTGATTCACCCCTCCACTTT
>NA|few|TRBV25-1|TRBJ2-7
CASSTLPGAKQYF
TGTGCCAGCAGTACGCTCCCAGGGGCAAAGCAGTACTTC
>TRBD2|NA|TRBV30|TRBJ2-1
CAWSRGRANEQFF
TGTGCCTGGAGTAGAGGGAGGGCTAATGAGCAGTTCTTC
>TRBD2|NA|TRBV12-5|TRBJ2-1
CASGRGLDPNEQFF
TGTGCTAGTGGCCGTGGACTAGATCCCAATGAGCAGTTCTTC
>TRBD2|NA|TRBV28|TRBJ2-7
CASSSGGSRSYEQYF
TGTGCCAGCAGTTCGGGGGGGTCAAGATCCTACGAGCAGTACTTC
>TRBD1|few|TRBV5-1|TRBJ2-7
CASSSRDRGLDEQYF
TGCGCCAGCAGCTCGAGGGACAGGGGGCTCGACGAGCAGTACTTC
>NA|NA|TRBV7-2|TRBJ2-7
CASSAAVAYEQYF
TGTGCCAGCAGCGCCGCGGTTGCCTACGAGCAGTACTTC
>TRBD2|NA|TRBV11-1|TRBJ2-3
CASSLLAGGRADTQYF
TGTGCCAGCAGCTTACTAGCGGGAGGGCGAGCAGATACGCAGTATTTT
>NA|NA|TRBV7-6|TRBJ2-5
CASSLEPGEWETQYF
TGTGCCAGCAGCTTAGAACCAGGGGAGTGGGAGACCCAGTACTTC
>NA|once|TRBV7-9|TRBJ1-2
CASSLVRGANYGYTF
TGTGCCAGCAGCTTAGTAAGGGGCGCTAACTATGGCTACACCTTC
>NA|NA|TRBV6-1|TRBJ1-3
CASSDVMSSGNTIYF
TGTGCCAGCAGTGATGTGATGAGCTCTGGAAACACCATATATTTT
>NA|few|TRBV6-1|TRBJ2-7
CASSEGTGLLYEQYF
TGTGCCAGCAGTGAAGGGACGGGACTCCTCTACGAGCAGTACTTC
>TRBD2|once|TRBV13|TRBJ2-7
CASSAGVAGVYEQYF
TGTGCCAGCAGCGCCGGAGTAGCGGGAGTCTACGAGCAGTACTTC
>NA|NA|TRBV27|TRBJ1-2
CASSWGQGNYGYTF
TGTGCCAGCAGTTGGGGCCAGGGAAACTATGGCTACACCTTC
>TRBD1|once|TRBV27|TRBJ1-1
CASSPGQANTEAFF
TGTGCCAGCAGCCCGGGACAGGCGAACACTGAAGCTTTCTTT
>NA|NA|TRBV7-9|TRBJ2-1
CASSSNQGEQFF
TGTGCCAGCAGTTCTAATCAGGGTGAGCAGTTCTTC
>NA|NA|TRBV7-8|TRBJ2-7
CASSQTGGAYEQYF
TGTGCCAGCAGCCAGACAGGAGGAGCCTACGAGCAGTACTTC
>TRBD2|once|TRBV5-1|TRBJ2-1
CASSSLAGDDNEQFF
TGCGCCAGCAGCTCTCTAGCGGGAGACGACAATGAGCAGTTCTTC
>NA|NA|TRBV7-9|TRBJ1-2
CASSLESGIYGYTF
TGTGCCAGCAGCTTAGAGTCGGGGATCTATGGCTACACCTTC
>TRBD1|NA|TRBV19|TRBJ1-1
CASSRDREGPNTEAFF
TGTGCCAGTAGTAGGGACAGAGAGGGGCCCAACACTGAAGCTTTCTTT
>NA|NA|TRBV5-1|TRBJ2-7
CASSLYQGSYEQYF
TGCGCCAGCAGCTTGTATCAGGGTTCCTACGAGCAGTACTTC
>NA|NA|TRBV28|TRBJ2-5
CASSSGDTETQYF
TGTGCCAGCAGTTCAGGGGACACCGAGACCCAGTACTTC
>NA|NA|TRBV19|TRBJ1-2
CASTAGREGYTF
TGTGCCAGTACGGCAGGTCGTGAGGGCTACACCTTC
>NA|NA|TRBV6-5|TRBJ2-3
CASSLLGDTQYF
TGTGCCAGCAGCCTGCTCGGAGATACGCAGTATTTT
>TRBD1|once|TRBV10-1|TRBJ2-3
CATIDRGLTDTQYF
TGCGCCACCATCGACAGGGGCTTGACAGATACGCAGTATTTT
>TRBD2|NA|TRBV11-2|TRBJ2-2
CASSLDSGRFGELFF
TGTGCCAGCAGCTTAGATAGCGGGAGGTTCGGGGAGCTGTTTTTT
>NA|few|TRBV5-6|TRBJ2-3
CASSLAGQGSDTQYF
TGTGCCAGCAGCTTGGCCGGGCAGGGGTCAGATACGCAGTATTTT
>NA|NA|TRBV4-1|TRBJ1-4
CASSQDGRLNEKLFF
TGCGCCAGCAGCCAAGACGGCAGGCTTAATGAAAAACTGTTTTTT
>NA|NA|TRBV11-3|TRBJ2-7
CASSFNEASYEQYF
TGTGCCAGCAGCTTCAATGAGGCCTCCTACGAGCAGTACTTC
>TRBD2|NA|TRBV7-2|TRBJ2-6
CASSLRLAGASGANVLTF
TGTGCCAGCAGCTTACGGCTAGCGGGGGCCTCTGGGGCCAACGTCCTGACTTTC
>NA|NA|TRBV28|TRBJ2-2
CASKLIGGELFF
TGTGCCAGCAAGCTAATCGGCGGGGAGCTGTTTTTT
>NA|NA|TRBV5-1|TRBJ2-3
CASKELPSLSDTQYF
TGCGCCAGCAAGGAGCTCCCCTCCTTGTCAGATACGCAGTATTTT